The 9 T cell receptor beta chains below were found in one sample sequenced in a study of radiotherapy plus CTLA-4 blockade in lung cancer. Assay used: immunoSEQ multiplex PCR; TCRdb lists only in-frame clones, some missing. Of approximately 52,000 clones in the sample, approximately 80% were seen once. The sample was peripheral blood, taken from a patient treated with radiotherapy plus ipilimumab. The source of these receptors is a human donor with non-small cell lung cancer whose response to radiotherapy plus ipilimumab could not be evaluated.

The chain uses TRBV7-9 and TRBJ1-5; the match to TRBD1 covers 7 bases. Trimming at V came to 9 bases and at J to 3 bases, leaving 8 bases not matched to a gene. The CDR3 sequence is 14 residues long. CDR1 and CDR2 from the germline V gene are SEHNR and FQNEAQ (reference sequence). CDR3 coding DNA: TGTGCCAGAGTCAGACAGGGTAACAATCAGCCCCAGCATTTT. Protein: CARVRQGNNQPQHF.

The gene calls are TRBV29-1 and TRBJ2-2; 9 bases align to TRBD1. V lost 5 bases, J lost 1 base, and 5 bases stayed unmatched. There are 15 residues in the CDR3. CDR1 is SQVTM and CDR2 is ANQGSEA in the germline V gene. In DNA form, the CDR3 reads TGCAGCGTTCTGCCGGGACAGGGGAACACCGGGGAGCTGTTTTTT. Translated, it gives CSVLPGQGNTGELFF.

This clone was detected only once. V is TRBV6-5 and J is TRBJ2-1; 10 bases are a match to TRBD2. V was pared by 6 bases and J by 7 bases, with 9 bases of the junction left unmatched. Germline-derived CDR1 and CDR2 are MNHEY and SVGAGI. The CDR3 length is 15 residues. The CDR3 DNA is TGTGCCAGCAGGACGAGCGGGGGGGCGAGGAATGAGCAGTTCTTC. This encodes CASRTSGGARNEQFF.

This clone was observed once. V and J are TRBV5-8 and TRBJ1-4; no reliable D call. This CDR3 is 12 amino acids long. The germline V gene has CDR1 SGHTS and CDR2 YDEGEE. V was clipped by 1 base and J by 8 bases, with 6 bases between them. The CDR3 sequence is CASSLSREKLFF. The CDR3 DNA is TGTGCCAGCAGCTTGTCACGGGAAAAACTGTTTTTT. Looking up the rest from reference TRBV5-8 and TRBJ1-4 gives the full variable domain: EAGVTQSPTHLIKTRGQQATLRCSPISGHTSVYWYQQALGLGLQFLLWYDEGEERNRGNFPPRFSGRQFPNYSSELNVNALELEDSALYLCASSLSREKLFFGSGTQLSVL.

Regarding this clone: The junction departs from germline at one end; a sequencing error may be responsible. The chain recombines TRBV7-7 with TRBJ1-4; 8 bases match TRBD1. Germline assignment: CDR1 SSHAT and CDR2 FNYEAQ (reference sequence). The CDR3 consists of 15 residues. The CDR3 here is CASSLGDRRGEKLFF. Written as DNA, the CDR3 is TGTGCTAGCAGCCTCGGGGACAGGCGGGGTGAAAAACTGTTTTTT.

CDR3 nucleotides: TGTGCCAGCACTGACAGGGTCACAGATACGCAGTATTTT. Its protein is CASTDRVTDTQYF. This chain connects TRBV2 to TRBJ2-3; the match to TRBD1 covers 7 bases. The J segment lost 2 bases and the V segment lost 7 bases, leaving 3 bases of the junction unmatched. This CDR3 spans 13 amino acids. The germline V gene has CDR1 SNHLY and CDR2 FYNNEI.

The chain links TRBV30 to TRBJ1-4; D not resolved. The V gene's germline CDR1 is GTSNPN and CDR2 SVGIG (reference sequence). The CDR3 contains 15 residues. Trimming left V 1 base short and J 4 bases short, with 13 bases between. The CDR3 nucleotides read TGTGCCTGGAGTGCTGAGAGAGGGAATAATGAAAAACTGTTTTTT. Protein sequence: CAWSAERGNNEKLFF. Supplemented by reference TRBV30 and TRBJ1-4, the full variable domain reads SQTIHQWPATLVQPVGSPLSLECTVEGTSNPNLYWYRQAAGRGLQLLFYSVGIGQISSEVPQNLSASRPQDRQFILSSKKLLLSDSGFYLCAWSAERGNNEKLFFGSGTQLSVL.

CDR3 coding DNA: TGTGCCAGTAGTACACCGGGACAGGGTATAGGTGAAAAACTGTTTTTT. This gives the protein CASSTPGQGIGEKLFF. The chain links TRBV19 to TRBJ1-4, with 9 bases fitting TRBD1. Losses at the gene ends were 4 bases for V and 7 bases for J; bases not matched to a gene: 10. Germline values: CDR1 LNHDA, CDR2 SQIVND (reference sequence). The CDR3 has 16 residues.

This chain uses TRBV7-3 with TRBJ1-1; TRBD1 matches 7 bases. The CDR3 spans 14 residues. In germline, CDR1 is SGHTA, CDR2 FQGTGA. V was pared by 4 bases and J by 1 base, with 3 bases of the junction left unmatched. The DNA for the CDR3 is TGTGCCAGCAGCTCGACAGGGCCGAACACTGAAGCTTTCTTT. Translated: CASSSTGPNTEAFF.